These 18 T cell receptor beta chains were sequenced from one sample in a study of blood T cell repertoires in COVID-19. TCRdb keeps only in-frame clones here, not all; method: immunoSEQ multiplex PCR. This table holds about 190,000 clones, around nine tenths found once. The material sequenced was peripheral blood. The receptors originated from a man between 25 and 39 years old with acute or convalescent COVID-19.

The J gene is TRBJ1-1, the V gene TRBV11-2; D perhaps matches TRBD1 (6 bases). The CDR3 totals 15 residues. The V gene's germline CDR1 is SGHAT and CDR2 FQNNGV. Trimming took off 5 bases at V and 4 bases at J, with 17 bases between the two ends. CDR3 nucleotides: TGTGCCAGCAGCCCCCCCGGCAGGGGCGGCACTGAAGCTTTCTTT. Its translation is CASSPPGRGGTEAFF.

Only one count was recorded for this clone. The CDR3 nucleotides read TGTGCCAGCAGCTTTGGTAGTTTCGAGGCCCAGTACTTC. Translating gives CASSFGSFEAQYF. The genes are TRBV11-2 and TRBJ2-5; D remains unclear. The V and J ends lost 3 bases and 9 bases respectively, with 14 bases between them. The CDR3 runs to 13 residues. Looked up from germline, CDR1 is SGHAT and CDR2 is FQNNGV.

The chain combines TRBV11-3 with TRBJ2-3, with 12 bases aligning to TRBD2. The trim removed 5 bases at V and 4 bases at J, leaving 4 bases unmatched. The CDR3 loop spans 15 amino acids. Germline V gives CDR1 SGHNT, CDR2 YENEEA. CDR3 region: CASSPGLAGPDTQYF. The CDR3 DNA follows: TGTGCCAGCAGCCCGGGACTAGCGGGCCCAGATACGCAGTATTTT.

The V and J genes are TRBV12-3 or TRBV12-4 and TRBJ1-2, with 7 bases fitting TRBD1. J was trimmed by 5 bases and V by 8 bases; bases with no gene match: 5. This CDR3 spans 12 amino acids. The CDR3 region is CASGTEGYGYTF. In nucleotides, the CDR3 is TGTGCCAGCGGGACAGAAGGATATGGCTACACCTTC.

The rearrangement joins TRBV5-1 to TRBJ1-5; D unresolved. CDR3 length equals 15 residues. The germline V gene has CDR1 SGHRS and CDR2 YFSETQ. With 7 bases removed from V and 3 bases from J, the gap between germline ends came to 17 bases. CDR3 in amino acids: CASLRSGYVNQPQHF. CDR3 coding DNA: TGCGCCAGCTTACGATCGGGGTACGTCAATCAGCCCCAGCATTTT.

The chain is built from TRBV6-6 and TRBJ2-1, with D tentatively TRBD2 (5 bases). The CDR3 sequence is 16 residues long. V gave up 5 bases and J gave up 7 bases, with 21 bases separating them. Germline V gives CDR1 MNHNY, CDR2 SVGAGI (reference sequence). The CDR3 spells CASSRPRTPPGNEQFF. The DNA of the CDR3 is TGTGCCAGCAGTCGACCCCGGACGCCTCCGGGGAATGAGCAGTTCTTC.

The rearrangement links TRBV24-1 to TRBJ2-1; 8 bases align to TRBD2. With 3 bases clipped from V and 5 bases from J, the junction kept 8 bases outside the gene matches. The germline V gene encodes CDR1 KGHDR and CDR2 SFDVKD. The CDR3 consists of 16 residues. The CDR3 here is CATSDARAGGNNEQFF. The CDR3 nucleotides read TGTGCCACCAGTGATGCCAGGGCGGGGGGAAACAATGAGCAGTTCTTC.

This sequence joins TRBV27 and TRBJ1-5; D unclear. Trimming shortened V by 2 bases and J by 4 bases, and 9 bases separated the two germline ends. Germline CDR1 and CDR2: MNHEY and SMNVEV (reference sequence). This CDR3 has 14 amino acids. The CDR3 loop reads CASSLRGRNQPQHF. The DNA of the CDR3 is TGTGCCAGCAGTTTACGCGGGCGGAATCAGCCCCAGCATTTT.

V is TRBV4-2 and J is TRBJ1-5; 7 bases agree with TRBD1. Losses at the gene ends were 3 bases for V and 4 bases for J; bases not matched to a gene: 6. Germline loops: CDR1 LGHNA, CDR2 YNFKEQ. CDR3 length equals 15 residues. CDR3 sequence (DNA): TGTGCCAGCAGCCAGGGAAACAGGGGAAATCAGCCCCAGCATTTT. It translates to CASSQGNRGNQPQHF.

The chain is built from TRBV12-3 or TRBV12-4 and TRBJ2-5; D possibly corresponds to TRBD1 (5 bases). The CDR3 contains 13 residues. Trimming stripped 6 bases from V and 3 bases from J, with 11 bases between. The CDR3 sequence: CASSFDRKETQYF. Here the CDR3 DNA reads TGTGCCAGCAGCTTCGACAGAAAAGAGACCCAGTACTTC.

The V and J genes are TRBV6-5 and TRBJ2-3, with a possible D match to TRBD2 (7 bases). Germline-derived CDR1 and CDR2 are MNHEY and SVGAGI. Between the trimmed V and J ends, which lost 4 bases and 1 base, there was a span of 15 bases. The CDR3 contains 16 residues. The CDR3 DNA follows: TGTGCCAGCAGTTTGTACGGGGGGCCCCGCACAGATACGCAGTATTTT. Translating it yields CASSLYGGPRTDTQYF.

This rearrangement joins TRBV11-3 to TRBJ2-2; no clear D gene. V was pared by 3 bases and J by 2 bases, with 4 bases between. In germline, CDR1 is SGHNT, CDR2 YENEEA. CDR3 length: 13 amino acids. The CDR3 region has the DNA TGTGCCAGCAGCTTCCATAACACCGGGGAGCTGTTTTTT. Its translation: CASSFHNTGELFF.

This chain links TRBV18 with TRBJ2-1; 10 bases line up with TRBD1. Losses at the gene ends were 5 bases for V and 9 bases for J; bases not matched to a gene: 10. Germline lookup yields CDR1 KGHSH and CDR2 LQKENI. The CDR3 covers 15 residues. The CDR3 sequence is CASSFDRGRFSEQFF. The CDR3 nucleotides are TGTGCCAGCTCATTCGACAGGGGGCGATTTAGTGAGCAGTTCTTC.

V gene TRBV2 combines with J gene TRBJ2-1; 9 nucleotides line up with TRBD2. Germline loops: CDR1 SNHLY, CDR2 FYNNEI. The CDR3 loop spans 15 amino acids. Losses at the gene ends were 2 bases for V and 7 bases for J; bases not matched to a gene: 6. The CDR3 DNA is TGTGCCAGCAGTGAACTGGGACTAGCTTATAATGAGCAGTTCTTC. Translated: CASSELGLAYNEQFF.

V is TRBV10-3 and J is TRBJ1-5; D is uncertain. Germline V CDR1 and CDR2: ENHRY, SYGVKD. This CDR3 comprises 15 residues. V gave up 6 bases and J gave up 2 bases, with 14 bases separating them. CDR3 bases: TGTGCCATCAGAGACGCATCGAGGGGCAATCAGCCCCAGCATTTT. It is translated as CAIRDASRGNQPQHF.

This clone was counted only a few times. J is TRBJ2-3 and V is TRBV6-5; unclear D gene. The CDR3 runs 13 residues. V was pared by 5 bases and J by 4 bases, with 10 bases between. From germline, CDR1 is MNHEY and CDR2 SVGAGI. The CDR3 coding sequence is TGTGCCAGCAGTCAGAGGCTTGCAGATACGCAGTATTTT. This sequence encodes CASSQRLADTQYF.

The chain couples TRBV28 to TRBJ2-1, with TRBD2 as a possible D gene (6 bases). Trimming cost V 7 bases and J 0 bases, with 13 bases left between them. Germline CDR1 and CDR2: MDHEN and SYDVKM. The CDR3 is made up of 15 amino acids. CDR3 in DNA: TGTGCCAGCACTGTTAGCGGAAGCTCCTACAATGAGCAGTTCTTC. Translation: CASTVSGSSYNEQFF. Variable domain in full (rest from reference TRBV28 and TRBJ2-1): DVKVTQSSRYLVKRTGEKVFLECVQDMDHENMFWYRQDPGLGLRLIYFSYDVKMKEKGDIPEGYSVSREKKERFSLILESASTNQTSMYLCASTVSGSSYNEQFFGPGTRLTVL.

This clone appeared a few times. The chain recombines TRBV5-1 with TRBJ2-1; TRBD2 aligns across 10 bases. V trimming: 4 bases; J trimming: 9 bases; junction bases outside the gene matches: 7. CDR3 size: 14 residues. Germline CDR1 reads SGHRS; CDR2 reads YFSETQ. CDR3 in DNA: TGCGCCAGCAGCCGGCTAGCGGGAGAAGGTGAGCAGTTCTTC. This translates into CASSRLAGEGEQFF.